This entry features one T cell receptor (beta chain) sequence. Its antigen is unknown. Per germline, CDR1 SGHRS and CDR2 YFSETQ. The CDR3 covers 16 residues. V lost 2 bases and J lost 4; bases outside the gene matches: 2. 13 Jbeta primers and 60 Vbeta primers were used for the PCR. Generated by immunoSEQ multiplex PCR, the TCRdb table keeps only in-frame clones and is missing some. The sample has approximately 100,000 clones; 65% to 80% are singletons. The sample originates from a study of cytomegalovirus exposure and HLA in healthy donors. Across the whole study: Across 350 to 400 genotyped donors, about 86% landed in the Caucasian-associated ancestry cluster. Study-wide results and limits: Sequencing likely generated an artifact that appeared as a cluster of highly shared sequence variants. The authors listed some 160 TCR beta chains as cytomegalovirus-associated. According to an earlier analysis, most TCR beta V segments yielded productive rearrangements about 90% or about 30% of the time.

Material: PBMCs. This clonotype was sampled from a human donor in good health. The genes are TRBV5-1 and TRBJ2-5; TRBD2 matches 16 bases. This CDR3 is CASSFGTSGRAETQYF. CDR3 bases: TGCGCCAGCAGCTTCGGGACTAGCGGGAGGGCAGAGACCCAGTACTTC.